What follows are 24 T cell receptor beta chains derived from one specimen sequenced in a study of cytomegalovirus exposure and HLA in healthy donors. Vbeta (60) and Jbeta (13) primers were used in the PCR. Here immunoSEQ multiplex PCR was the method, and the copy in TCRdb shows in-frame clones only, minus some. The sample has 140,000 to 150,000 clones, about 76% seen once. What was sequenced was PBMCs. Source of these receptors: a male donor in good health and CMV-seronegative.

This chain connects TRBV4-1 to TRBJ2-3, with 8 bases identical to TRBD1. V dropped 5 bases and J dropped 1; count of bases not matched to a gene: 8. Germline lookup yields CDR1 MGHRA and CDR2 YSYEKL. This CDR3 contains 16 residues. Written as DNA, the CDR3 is TGCGCCAGCAGCTTCCAGGGGGCTAAGGGCACAGATACGCAGTATTTT. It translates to CASSFQGAKGTDTQYF.

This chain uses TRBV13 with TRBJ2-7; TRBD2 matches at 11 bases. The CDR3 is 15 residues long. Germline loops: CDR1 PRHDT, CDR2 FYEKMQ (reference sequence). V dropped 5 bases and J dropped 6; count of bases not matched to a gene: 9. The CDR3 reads CASSPLTSGSIEQYF. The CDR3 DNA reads TGTGCCAGCAGCCCTCTCACTAGCGGGAGTATCGAGCAGTACTTC.

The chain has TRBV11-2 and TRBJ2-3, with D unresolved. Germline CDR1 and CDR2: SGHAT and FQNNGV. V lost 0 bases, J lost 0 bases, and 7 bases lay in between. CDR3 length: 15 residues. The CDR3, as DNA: TGTGCCAGCAGCTTAGACCCTTTTAGCACAGATACGCAGTATTTT. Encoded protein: CASSLDPFSTDTQYF.

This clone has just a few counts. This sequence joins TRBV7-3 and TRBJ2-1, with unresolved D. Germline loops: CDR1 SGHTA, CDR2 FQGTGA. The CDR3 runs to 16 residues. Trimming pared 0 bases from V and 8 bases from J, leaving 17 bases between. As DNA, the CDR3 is TGTGCCAGCAGCTTAACGCGCGACGGCGGAAGCGATGAGCAGTTCTTC. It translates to CASSLTRDGGSDEQFF.

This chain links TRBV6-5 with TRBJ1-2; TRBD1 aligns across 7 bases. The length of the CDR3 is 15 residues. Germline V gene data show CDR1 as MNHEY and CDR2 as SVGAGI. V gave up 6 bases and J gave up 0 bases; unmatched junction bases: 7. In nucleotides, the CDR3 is TGTGCCAGCAGATTTGACAGGGCAGCTAACTATGGCTACACCTTC. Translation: CASRFDRAANYGYTF.

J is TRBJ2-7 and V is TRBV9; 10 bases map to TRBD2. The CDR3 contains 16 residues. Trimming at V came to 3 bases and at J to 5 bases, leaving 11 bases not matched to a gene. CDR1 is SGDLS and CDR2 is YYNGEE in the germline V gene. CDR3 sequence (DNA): TGTGCCAGCAGCGCAAGCCTGATAGCGGGGGGCCACGAGCAGTACTTC. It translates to CASSASLIAGGHEQYF. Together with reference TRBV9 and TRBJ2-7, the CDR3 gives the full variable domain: DSGVTQTPKHLITATGQRVTLRCSPRSGDLSVYWYQQSLDQGLQFLIQYYNGEERAKGNILERFSAQQFPDLHSELNLSSLELGDSALYFCASSASLIAGGHEQYFGPGTRLTVT.

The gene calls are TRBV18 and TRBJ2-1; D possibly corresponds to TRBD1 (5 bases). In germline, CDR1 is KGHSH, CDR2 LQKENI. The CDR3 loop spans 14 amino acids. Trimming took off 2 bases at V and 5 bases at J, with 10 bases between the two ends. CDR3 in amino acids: CASSPMVDNNEQFF. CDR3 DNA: TGTGCCAGCTCACCAATGGTGGACAACAATGAGCAGTTCTTC. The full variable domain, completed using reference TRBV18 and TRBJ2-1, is NAGVMQNPRHLVRRRGQEARLRCSPMKGHSHVYWYRQLPEEGLKFMVYLQKENIIDESGMPKERFSAEFPKEGPSILRIQQVVRGDSAAYFCASSPMVDNNEQFFGPGTRLTVL.

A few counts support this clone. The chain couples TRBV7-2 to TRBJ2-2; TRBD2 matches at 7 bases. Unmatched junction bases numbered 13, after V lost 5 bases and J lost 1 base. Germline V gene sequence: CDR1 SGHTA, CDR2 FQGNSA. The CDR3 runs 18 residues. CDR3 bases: TGTGCCAGCAGCCTTCTCTGGACGGGGGGTCGGAACACCGGGGAGCTGTTTTTT. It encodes CASSLLWTGGRNTGELFF.

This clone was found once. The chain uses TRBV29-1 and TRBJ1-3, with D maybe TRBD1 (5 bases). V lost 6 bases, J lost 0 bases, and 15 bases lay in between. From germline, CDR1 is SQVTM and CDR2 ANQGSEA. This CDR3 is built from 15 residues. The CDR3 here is CSVSGGRTSGNTIYF. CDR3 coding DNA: TGCAGCGTGTCCGGGGGACGAACCTCTGGAAACACCATATATTTT.

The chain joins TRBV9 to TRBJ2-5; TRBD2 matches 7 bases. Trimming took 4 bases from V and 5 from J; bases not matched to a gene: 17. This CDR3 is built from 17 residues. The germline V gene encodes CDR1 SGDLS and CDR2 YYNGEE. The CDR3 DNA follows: TGTGCCAGCAGCCGGCTAGCGGTCGCGGGCGGCGGGGAGACCCAGTACTTC. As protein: CASSRLAVAGGGETQYF.

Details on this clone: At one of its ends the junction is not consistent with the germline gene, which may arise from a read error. CDR3 amino acids: CSSSSGTTYEQYF. CDR3 in DNA: TGTTCCAGCAGCTCCGGGACTACCTACGAGCAGTACTTC. The genes are TRBV7-9 and TRBJ2-7; 7 bases align to TRBD2. The CDR3 is made up of 13 amino acids. Germline assignment: CDR1 SEHNR and CDR2 FQNEAQ (reference sequence).

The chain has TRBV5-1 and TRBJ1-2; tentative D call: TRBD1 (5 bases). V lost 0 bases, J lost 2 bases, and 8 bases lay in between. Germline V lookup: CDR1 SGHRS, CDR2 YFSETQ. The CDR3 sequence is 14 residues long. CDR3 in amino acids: CASSLVGGNYGYTF. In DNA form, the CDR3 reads TGCGCCAGCAGCTTGGTTGGGGGGAACTATGGCTACACCTTC.

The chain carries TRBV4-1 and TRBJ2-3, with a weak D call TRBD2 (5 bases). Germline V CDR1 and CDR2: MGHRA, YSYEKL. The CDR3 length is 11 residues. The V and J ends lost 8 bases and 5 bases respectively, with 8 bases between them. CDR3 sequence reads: CASAREDTQYF. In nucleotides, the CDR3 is TGCGCCAGCGCGAGGGAAGATACGCAGTATTTT.

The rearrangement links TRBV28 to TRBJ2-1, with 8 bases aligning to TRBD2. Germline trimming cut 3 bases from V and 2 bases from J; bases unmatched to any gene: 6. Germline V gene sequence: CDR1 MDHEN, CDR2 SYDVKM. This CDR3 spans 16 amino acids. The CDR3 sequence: CASSLSAGATYNEQFF. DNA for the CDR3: TGTGCCAGCAGTTTGTCAGCGGGAGCAACCTACAATGAGCAGTTCTTC.

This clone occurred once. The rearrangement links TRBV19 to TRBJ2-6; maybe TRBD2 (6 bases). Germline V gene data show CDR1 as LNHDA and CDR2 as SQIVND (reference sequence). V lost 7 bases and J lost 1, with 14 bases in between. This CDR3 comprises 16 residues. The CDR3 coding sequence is TGTGCCAGTATGCTGAACGGGGGATCTGGGGCCAACGTCCTGACTTTC. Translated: CASMLNGGSGANVLTF.

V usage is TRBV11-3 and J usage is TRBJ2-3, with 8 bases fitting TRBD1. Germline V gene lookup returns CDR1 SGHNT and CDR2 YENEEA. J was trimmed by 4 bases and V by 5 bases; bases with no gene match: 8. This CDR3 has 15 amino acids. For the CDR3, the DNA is TGTGCCAGCAGCCTAGGGAAGACAGGGGCAGATACGCAGTATTTT. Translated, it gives CASSLGKTGADTQYF.

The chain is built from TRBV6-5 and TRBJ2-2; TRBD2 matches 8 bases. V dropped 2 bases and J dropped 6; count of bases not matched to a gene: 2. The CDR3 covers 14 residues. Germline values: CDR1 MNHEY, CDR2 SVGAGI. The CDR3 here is CASSYGTSAGELFF. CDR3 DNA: TGTGCCAGCAGTTACGGGACTAGTGCCGGGGAGCTGTTTTTT.

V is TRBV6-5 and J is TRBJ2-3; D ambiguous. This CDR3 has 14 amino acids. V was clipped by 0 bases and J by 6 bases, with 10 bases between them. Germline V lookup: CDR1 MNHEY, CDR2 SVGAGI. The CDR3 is CASSYSARPDTQYF. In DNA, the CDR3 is TGTGCCAGCAGTTACTCGGCTAGGCCCGATACGCAGTATTTT.

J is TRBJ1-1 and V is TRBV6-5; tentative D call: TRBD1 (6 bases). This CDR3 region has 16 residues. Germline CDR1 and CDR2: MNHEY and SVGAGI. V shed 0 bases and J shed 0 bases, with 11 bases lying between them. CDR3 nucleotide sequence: TGTGCCAGCAGTTACTCGAGCAGGGGCATGAACACTGAAGCTTTCTTT. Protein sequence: CASSYSSRGMNTEAFF.

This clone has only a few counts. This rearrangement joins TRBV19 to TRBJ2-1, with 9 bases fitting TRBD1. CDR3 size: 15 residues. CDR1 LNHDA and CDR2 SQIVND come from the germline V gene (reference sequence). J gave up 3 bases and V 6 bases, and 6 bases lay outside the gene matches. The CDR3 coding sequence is TGTGCCAGTAGGTCGGGACAGGGCTACTACAATGAGCAGTTCTTC. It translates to CASRSGQGYYNEQFF.

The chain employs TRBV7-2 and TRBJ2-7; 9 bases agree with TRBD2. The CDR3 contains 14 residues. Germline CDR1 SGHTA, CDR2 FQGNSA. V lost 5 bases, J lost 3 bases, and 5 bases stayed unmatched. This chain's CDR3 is CASSGTSSLYEQYF. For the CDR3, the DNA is TGTGCCAGCAGCGGGACTAGCTCACTCTACGAGCAGTACTTC.

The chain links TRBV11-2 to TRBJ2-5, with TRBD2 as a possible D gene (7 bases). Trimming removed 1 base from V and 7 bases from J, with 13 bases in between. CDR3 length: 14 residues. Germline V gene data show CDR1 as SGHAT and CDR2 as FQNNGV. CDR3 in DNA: TGTGCCAGCAGCTTAGTAGGGGGAGGGGGGACCCAGTACTTC. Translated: CASSLVGGGGTQYF.

CDR3 sequence reads: CASSPRDIYGYTF. The CDR3 nucleotides read TGTGCCAGCTCACCGCGCGACATCTATGGCTACACCTTC. The V and J genes are TRBV18 and TRBJ1-2, with no clear D. Trimming took off 3 bases at V and 4 bases at J, with 9 bases between the two ends. CDR1 KGHSH and CDR2 LQKENI come from the germline V gene. The CDR3 extends over 13 amino acids.

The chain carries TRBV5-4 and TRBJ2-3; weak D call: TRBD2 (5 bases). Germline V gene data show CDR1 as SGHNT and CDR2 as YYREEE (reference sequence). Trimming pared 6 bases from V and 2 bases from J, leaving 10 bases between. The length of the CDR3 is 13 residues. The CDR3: CASIASFTDTQYF. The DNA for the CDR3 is TGTGCCAGCATCGCTAGCTTCACAGATACGCAGTATTTT.